This T cell receptor (beta chain) stems from a study of T cell responses to AZD1222 COVID-19 vaccine. Study outcomes and limitations: Every sample of the repertoires postdated the peak T cell response. After two AZD1222 doses, spike-specific TCR breadth and depth rose versus day 0.

The method was immunoSEQ multiplex PCR; TCRdb's version includes in-frame clones alone and lacks a portion of them. This sample carries about 140,000 clones, around 93% of them seen once, and the ten largest clones take roughly 3.1%. Germline V gives CDR1 SGDLS, CDR2 YYNGEE. Losses at the gene ends were 0 bases for V and 3 bases for J; bases not matched to a gene: 0. The CDR3 totals 15 residues. A remark on this clone: Its antigen is not known.

This clonotype originated in an adult in good health. The source was peripheral blood, collected on day 0 of AZD1222 vaccination. V usage is TRBV9 and J usage is TRBJ2-7; 13 bases line up with TRBD2. This chain's CDR3 is CASSVGTSGSYEQYF. For the CDR3, the DNA is TGTGCCAGCAGCGTAGGGACTAGCGGGAGCTACGAGCAGTACTTC.